A single sample gave rise to the 13 T cell receptor beta chains below, sequenced in a study of blood T cell repertoires in COVID-19. Sequenced by immunoSEQ multiplex PCR; TCRdb stores in-frame clones only, minus some. This repertoire shows around 360,000 clones, roughly 87% found once; its top ten account for around 3%. The sample comprised PBMCs or T cells enriched from blood (not recorded which). Source of these receptors: a woman under 40 who had recovered from COVID-19.

The rearrangement uses TRBV4-1 and TRBJ1-2, with a possible D match to TRBD1 (5 bases). In germline, CDR1 is MGHRA, CDR2 YSYEKL. V lost 3 bases and J 0 bases, leaving 8 bases between the germline ends. This CDR3 has 14 amino acids. The CDR3 loop is CASSHETANYGYTF. The CDR3 bases are TGCGCCAGCAGCCACGAGACAGCTAACTATGGCTACACCTTC.

The J gene is TRBJ1-1, the V gene TRBV5-1; weak D call: TRBD1 (6 bases). This CDR3 has 15 amino acids. CDR1 and CDR2 from the germline V gene are SGHRS and YFSETQ. Trimming left V 0 bases short and J 4 bases short, with 13 bases between. The CDR3 region has the DNA TGCGCCAGCAGCTTGGAAGGGGGAAGGGGCACTGAAGCTTTCTTT. It yields the protein CASSLEGGRGTEAFF.

Concerning this clone itself: The sample holds other DNA sequences that translate to the same CDR3. The V gene is TRBV7-9, the J gene TRBJ2-7; weak D call: TRBD1 (5 bases). Germline CDR1 is SEHNR and CDR2 is FQNEAQ (reference sequence). Trimming took off 1 base at V and 0 bases at J, with 7 bases between the two ends. The CDR3 contains 14 residues. CDR3 nucleotides: TGTGCCAGCAGCTTAGGACAGTCCTCCTACGAGCAGTACTTC. Its protein product is CASSLGQSSYEQYF.

The CDR3 protein is CAWAAGGPDTQYF. The CDR3 DNA reads as TGTGCCTGGGCCGCGGGGGGTCCAGATACGCAGTATTTT. V gene TRBV30 combines with J gene TRBJ2-3; the match to TRBD2 covers 8 bases. After removal of 5 bases from V and 4 bases from J, the junction contained 5 bases not matched to a gene. CDR1 and CDR2 (germline): GTSNPN, SVGIG (reference sequence). The CDR3 has 13 residues.

This chain links TRBV7-3 with TRBJ2-2; TRBD2 aligns across 9 bases. J lost 4 bases, V lost 6 bases, and 6 bases had no gene match. Looked up from germline, CDR1 is SGHTA and CDR2 is FQGTGA. This CDR3 has 15 amino acids. CDR3 loop: CASSYSSGATGELFF. The DNA for the CDR3 is TGTGCCAGCAGTTATTCTAGCGGGGCCACCGGGGAGCTGTTTTTT. Full variable domain (outside the CDR3, taken from reference TRBV7-3 and TRBJ2-2): GAGVSQTPSNKVTEKGKYVELRCDPISGHTALYWYRQSLGQGPEFLIYFQGTGAADDSGLPNDRFFAVRPEGSVSTLKIQRTERGDSAVYLCASSYSSGATGELFFGEGSRLTVL.

The chain carries TRBV19 and TRBJ2-1; possibly TRBD2 for D (6 bases). V was clipped by 7 bases and J by 8 bases, with 12 bases between them. Germline V gives CDR1 LNHDA, CDR2 SQIVND (reference sequence). This CDR3 region has 12 residues. For the CDR3, the DNA is TGTGCCAGTACGGGGGAAGCCTATGAGCAGTTCTTC. Residues: CASTGEAYEQFF.

This chain links TRBV7-3 with TRBJ2-7, with a possible D match to TRBD2 (6 bases). V lost 2 bases and J 5 bases, leaving 10 bases between the germline ends. CDR3 length: 13 residues. Germline assignment: CDR1 SGHTA and CDR2 FQGTGA. CDR3 nucleotide sequence: TGTGCCAGCAGCTTATCGCGGGGTAACGAGCAGTACTTC. It encodes CASSLSRGNEQYF.

The gene calls are TRBV6-4 and TRBJ1-5, with a tentative D call TRBD1 (6 bases). The V and J ends lost 4 bases and 7 bases respectively, with 11 bases between them. Germline CDR1 MRHNA, CDR2 SNTAGT. The CDR3 is 13 residues long. CDR3 loop: CASSVRGGQPQHF. CDR3 bases: TGTGCCAGCAGTGTCAGGGGCGGACAGCCCCAGCATTTT.

The genes are TRBV2 and TRBJ2-2; D might be TRBD2 (5 bases). The CDR3 sequence is 13 residues long. Germline assignment: CDR1 SNHLY and CDR2 FYNNEI. The ends were cut back, 8 bases at V and 1 base at J, with 8 bases in the middle. Here the CDR3 DNA reads TGTGCCAGCGTCCGGGAGAACACCGGGGAGCTGTTTTTT. Translated: CASVRENTGELFF.

This chain joins TRBV7-9 and TRBJ1-4, with a possible D match to TRBD1 (5 bases). Germline loops: CDR1 SEHNR, CDR2 FQNEAQ (reference sequence). The germline V and J ends were trimmed by 1 base and 7 bases, with 13 bases remaining between them. The CDR3 covers 15 residues. CDR3 amino acids: CASSLVGGIGEKLFF. The CDR3 DNA reads TGTGCCAGCAGCTTAGTTGGGGGGATCGGTGAAAAACTGTTTTTT. Full variable domain (rest looked up from reference TRBV7-9 and TRBJ1-4): DTGVSQNPRHKITKRGQNVTFRCDPISEHNRLYWYRQTLGQGPEFLTYFQNEAQLEKSRLLSDRFSAERPKGSFSTLEIQRTEQGDSAMYLCASSLVGGIGEKLFFGSGTQLSVL.

This clone was picked up a small number of times. V usage is TRBV29-1 and J usage is TRBJ1-1; D is uncertain. The V gene lost 4 bases and the J gene lost 6 bases, with 9 bases spanning the gap. Looked up from germline, CDR1 is SQVTM and CDR2 is ANQGSEA. The CDR3 runs 11 residues. CDR3 sequence reads: CSVGDLAEAFF. As DNA, the CDR3 is TGCAGCGTTGGCGATTTGGCTGAAGCTTTCTTT.

V usage is TRBV6-6 and J usage is TRBJ2-3; 7 nucleotides match TRBD1. J was trimmed by 1 base and V by 5 bases; bases with no gene match: 3. The CDR3 has 14 amino acids. CDR1 and CDR2 (germline): MNHNY, SVGAGI (reference sequence). The CDR3: CASSKGQGTDTQYF. The CDR3 DNA sequence: TGTGCCAGCAGTAAAGGACAGGGCACAGATACGCAGTATTTT.

The chain links TRBV12-3 or TRBV12-4 to TRBJ1-5; D call uncertain. The CDR3 totals 13 residues. Trimming pared 1 base from V and 7 bases from J, leaving 8 bases between. CDR3 in DNA: TGTGCCAGCAGTTTAGACATTTACCAGCCCCAGCATTTT. Residues: CASSLDIYQPQHF.